This T cell receptor (beta chain) was recorded in a study of T cells in localized non-small cell lung cancer. Study-level points and caveats: Adjacent lung held a median about 57 of the top 100 tumor clones. Higher adjacent-lung clonality was associated with shorter survival. As only one tumor region underwent sequencing, heterogeneity remains possible.

The V and J ends lost 3 bases and 14 bases respectively, with 14 bases between them. The length of the CDR3 is 12 residues. CDR1 is GTSNPN, CDR2 SVGIG, per germline (reference sequence). This table comes from immunoSEQ multiplex PCR, and its TCRdb copy is limited to in-frame clones, with some not included. Of more than 15,000 clones listed, 89% are singletons. Points on this clone: The antigen remains unidentified.

The origin of this receptor is a man aged 35 to 69 with stage I lung adenocarcinoma. The genes are TRBV30 and TRBJ1-6, with D maybe TRBD1 (5 bases). The material sequenced was peripheral blood, taken before any cancer treatment. The CDR3, as DNA: TGTGCCTGGAGGAGAGGGACCTCATCCCTCCACTTT. It yields the protein CAWRRGTSSLHF.